This TCR beta chain was retrieved from a study of CD8+ T cells in alopecia areata. Extracted RNA was reverse transcribed, and the resulting cDNA served as sequencing template. Some clones are missing from TCRdb's copy, which holds only in-frame ones; the method was immunoSEQ multiplex PCR. This table has 140,000 to 150,000 clones, roughly 64% appearing once. Points on this clone: Its specificity is unknown.

V dropped 7 bases and J dropped 4 bases, with 13 bases sitting between them. The CDR3 consists of 12 residues. Germline values: CDR1 GTSNPN, CDR2 SVGIG (reference sequence). General observations from the study: Sequenced scalp T cells also include alphabeta T cells resident in normal skin.

The chain is built from TRBV30 and TRBJ2-5, with D perhaps TRBD1 (7 bases). The input for sequencing was CD4+ T cells sorted from blood, taken at week 0. The clonotype originates from a human donor with alopecia areata. DNA of the CDR3: TGTGCCTCGAACAGGGGAGGAGAGACCCAGTACTTC. This sequence encodes CASNRGGETQYF.